The 11 T cell receptor delta chains in this list originate from one sample, sequenced in a study of gamma-delta T cells after stem cell transplantation. TCRdb reapplied CATT to the RT-PCR reads. The sample includes 2,500 to 3,500 delta-chain clones, approximately 4.3% seen only once; the top ten take 13% to 15%. Sequencing input: gamma-delta T cells. The receptors derive from a human donor. It is not recorded whose cells these are; they may come from a transplant donor.

This clone is labeled hyperexpanded. This same CDR3 is encoded by further DNA sequences in the sample. The genes are TRDV2 and TRDJ1; TRDD3 agrees at 13 bases. With 2 bases clipped from V and 2 bases from J, the junction kept 10 bases outside the gene matches. The CDR3 sequence is 18 residues long. Germline assignment: CDR1 GEAIGNYY and CDR2 EKD. CDR3 coding DNA: TGTGCCTGTGACATTCTCACTGGGGGATACGGTCGGACCGATAAACTCATCTTT. Its translation: CACDILTGGYGRTDKLIF.

This clone has just a few counts. V is TRDV2 and J is TRDJ3, with D perhaps matching TRDD3 (6 bases). This CDR3 is 20 amino acids long. CDR1 GEAIGNYY and CDR2 EKD come from the germline V gene. V was trimmed by 3 bases and J by 0 bases, leaving 20 bases between them. CDR3 amino acids: CACDPGSWGSRSWDTRQMFF. DNA for the CDR3: TGTGCCTGTGACCCCGGGAGCTGGGGATCTCGCTCCTGGGACACCCGACAGATGTTTTTC.

The gene calls are TRDV2 and TRDJ1, with 8 bases identical to TRDD3. V was pared by 0 bases and J by 4 bases, with 9 bases of the junction left unmatched. Per the germline V gene, CDR1 is GEAIGNYY and CDR2 is EKD. The CDR3 runs to 16 residues. The CDR3 region is CACDTVLGGRGDKLIF. CDR3 DNA sequence: TGTGCCTGTGACACCGTACTGGGGGGGAGAGGCGATAAACTCATCTTT.

The chain combines TRDV2 with TRDJ2; 13 nucleotides align to TRDD3. There are 20 residues in the CDR3. The junction had 10 bases not matched to a gene; V was cut back by 1 base and J by 0 bases. CDR1 and CDR2 from the germline V gene are GEAIGNYY and EKD. The CDR3 reads CACDTLLGDTTPALTAQLFF. The CDR3 DNA reads TGTGCCTGTGACACTTTACTGGGGGATACGACCCCCGCTTTGACAGCACAACTCTTCTTT.

This clone has just a few counts. The V and J genes are TRDV2 and TRDJ1; 8 bases align to TRDD3. Looked up from germline, CDR1 is GEAIGNYY and CDR2 is EKD. This CDR3 contains 17 residues. V was clipped by 3 bases and J by 0 bases; unmatched bases: 11. This CDR3 reads CACDGLLGVPNTDKLIF. In nucleotides, the CDR3 is TGTGCCTGTGACGGATTACTGGGGGTCCCGAACACCGATAAACTCATCTTT.

By proportion, this clone is medium-sized. This rearrangement joins TRDV2 to TRDJ1, with unresolved D. Germline values: CDR1 GEAIGNYY, CDR2 EKD. The V end was cut by 0 bases, the J end by 0 bases, with 19 bases between. The CDR3 contains 18 residues. This chain's CDR3 is CACDTVEVPRAYTDKLIF. Here the CDR3 DNA reads TGTGCCTGTGACACCGTGGAGGTCCCGCGGGCCTACACCGATAAACTCATCTTT.

V usage is TRDV2 and J usage is TRDJ1, with 13 bases fitting TRDD3. The V gene's germline CDR1 is GEAIGNYY and CDR2 EKD. The CDR3 contains 20 residues. J gave up 2 bases and V 1 base, and 15 bases lay outside the gene matches. The CDR3 is CACDTVLGDTREVGTDKLIF. Here the CDR3 DNA reads TGTGCCTGTGACACAGTACTGGGGGATACGCGTGAAGTAGGGACCGATAAACTCATCTTT.

This clone was seen a few times. One base away lies a much larger clone, so this may be a sequencing read error. Other DNA sequences in the same sample also yield this CDR3. This chain connects TRDV2 to TRDJ1; 11 bases line up with TRDD3. The length of the CDR3 is 19 residues. Per germline, CDR1 GEAIGNYY and CDR2 EKD. The CDR3 spells CACDTVRTGGYTATDKLIF. The CDR3 DNA reads TGTGCCTGCGACACCGTCCGAACTGGGGGATATACCGCGACCGATAAACTCATCTTT.

This clone was detected a few times. The V and J genes are TRDV2 and TRDJ1, with D perhaps matching TRDD3 (5 bases). Trimming pared 0 bases from V and 4 bases from J, leaving 20 bases between. The CDR3 runs to 17 residues. Germline CDR1 reads GEAIGNYY; CDR2 reads EKD. The CDR3 DNA sequence: TGTGCCTGTGACACCTTGGGGTCCTTACAGCTTGGCGATAAACTCATCTTT. It is translated as CACDTLGSLQLGDKLIF.

Worth noting for this clone: This sequence is one base from a far larger clone and is likely a read error. The J gene is TRDJ1, the V gene TRDV2; D unclear. The V gene's germline CDR1 is GEAIGNYY and CDR2 EKD. The CDR3 consists of 14 residues. The CDR3 DNA reads as TGTGCCCGTGACACCGTGGTACTTACCGATAAACTCATCTTT. Protein: CARDTVVLTDKLIF.

The chain employs TRDV2 and TRDJ4, with TRDD3 matching over 10 bases. This CDR3 has 18 residues. V lost 0 bases to trimming and J lost 0 bases; unmatched junction nucleotides: 12. Germline CDR1 is GEAIGNYY and CDR2 is EKD. This CDR3 reads CACDTVSTGGFLARPLIF. The CDR3 DNA is TGTGCCTGTGACACCGTGAGTACTGGGGGATTCCTGGCCAGACCCCTGATCTTT.